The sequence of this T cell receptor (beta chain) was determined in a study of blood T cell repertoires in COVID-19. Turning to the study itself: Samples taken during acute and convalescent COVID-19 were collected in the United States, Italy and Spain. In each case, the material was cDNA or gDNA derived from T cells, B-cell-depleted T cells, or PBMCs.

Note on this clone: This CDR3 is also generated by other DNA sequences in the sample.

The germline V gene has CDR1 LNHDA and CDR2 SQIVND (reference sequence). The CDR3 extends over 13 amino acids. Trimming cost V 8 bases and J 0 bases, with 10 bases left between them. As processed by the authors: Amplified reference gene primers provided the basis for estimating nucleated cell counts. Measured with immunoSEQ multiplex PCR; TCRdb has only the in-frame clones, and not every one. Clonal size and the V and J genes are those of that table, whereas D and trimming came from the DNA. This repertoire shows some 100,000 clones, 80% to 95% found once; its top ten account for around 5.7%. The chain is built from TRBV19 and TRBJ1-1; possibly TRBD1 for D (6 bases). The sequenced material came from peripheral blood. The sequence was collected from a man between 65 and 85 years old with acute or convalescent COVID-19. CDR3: CASQDRLNTEAFF. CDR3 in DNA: TGTGCCAGTCAGGACAGATTGAACACTGAAGCTTTCTTT.